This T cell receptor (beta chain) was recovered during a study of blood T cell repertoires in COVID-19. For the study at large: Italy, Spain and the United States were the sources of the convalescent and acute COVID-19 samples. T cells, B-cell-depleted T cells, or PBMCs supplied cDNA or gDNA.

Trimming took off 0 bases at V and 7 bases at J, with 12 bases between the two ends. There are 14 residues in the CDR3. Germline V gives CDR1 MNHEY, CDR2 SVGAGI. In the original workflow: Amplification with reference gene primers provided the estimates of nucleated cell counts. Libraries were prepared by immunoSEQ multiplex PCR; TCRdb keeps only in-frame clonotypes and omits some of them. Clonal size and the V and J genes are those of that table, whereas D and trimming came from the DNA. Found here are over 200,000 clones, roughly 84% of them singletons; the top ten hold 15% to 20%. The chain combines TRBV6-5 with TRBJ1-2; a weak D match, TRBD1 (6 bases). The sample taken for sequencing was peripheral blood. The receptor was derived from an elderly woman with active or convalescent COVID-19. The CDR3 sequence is CASSYSISGVGYTF. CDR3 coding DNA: TGTGCCAGCAGTTACTCGATATCAGGGGTTGGCTACACCTTC.